This TCR beta chain was obtained from a study of control samples from healthy donors and cancer patients. This clone was detected once. Measured with immunoSEQ multiplex PCR; TCRdb has only the in-frame clones, and not every one. Found here are some 120,000 clones, more than 80% of them singletons; the top ten hold over 2%. The germline gives CDR1 MNHEY, CDR2 SVGAGI. The CDR3 length is 14 residues. The V and J ends lost 7 bases and 9 bases, in that order; junction bases with no gene match: 9. This sequence was found in a man between 18 and 35 years old in good health. The sample was blood. The chain joins TRBV6-5 to TRBJ1-5, with 10 bases identical to TRBD1. DNA of the CDR3: TGTGCCAGCACCCCGGGACAGGGGCTTCGGCCCCAGCATTTT. This encodes CASTPGQGLRPQHF.